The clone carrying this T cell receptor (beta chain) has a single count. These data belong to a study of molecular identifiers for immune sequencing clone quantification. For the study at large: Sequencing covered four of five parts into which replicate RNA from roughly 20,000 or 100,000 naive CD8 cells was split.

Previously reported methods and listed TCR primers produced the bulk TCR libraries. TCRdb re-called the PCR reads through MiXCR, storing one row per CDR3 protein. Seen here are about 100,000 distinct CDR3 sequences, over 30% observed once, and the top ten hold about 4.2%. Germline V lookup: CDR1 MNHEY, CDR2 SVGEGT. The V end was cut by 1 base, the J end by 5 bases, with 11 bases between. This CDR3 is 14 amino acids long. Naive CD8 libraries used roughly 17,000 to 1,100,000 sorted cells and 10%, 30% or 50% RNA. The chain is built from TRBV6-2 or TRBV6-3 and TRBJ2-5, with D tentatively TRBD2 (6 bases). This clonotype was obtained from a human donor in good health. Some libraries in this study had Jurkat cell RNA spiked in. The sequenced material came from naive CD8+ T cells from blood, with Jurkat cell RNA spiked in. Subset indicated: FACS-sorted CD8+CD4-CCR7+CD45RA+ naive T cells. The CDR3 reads CASSYLRGGETQYF. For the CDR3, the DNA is TGTGCCAGCAGTTACTTGCGAGGAGGGGAGACCCAGTACTTC.